This T cell receptor (beta chain) was observed in a study of CD8+ T cells in alopecia areata. Study-level information: Female C3H/HeJ recipients aged about 7-11 weeks got skin from C3H/HeJ graft donors aged about 6-12 months that had spontaneous alopecia.

It was with CD4, CD8alpha, NKG2D, NKG2ACE and other markers that pooled cutaneous lymph node cells were sorted. Extraction and reverse transcription of RNA yielded cDNA as the sequencing template. The assay was immunoSEQ multiplex PCR, and TCRdb's table has in-frame clones only and misses some. The data show about 270,000 clones, with none appearing a single time. Overall study findings and caveats: Greater clonality was observed in lesional scalp samples, especially alopecia totalis/universalis, versus normal scalp.

This clone was seen a few times. Its antigen remains unidentified. The gene names here belong to mouse. Read sequence stops 4 residues before the CDR3 end, and the germline J gene provides the missing end. The V gene's germline CDR1 is MNHDT and CDR2 YYDKIL. The CDR3 consists of 15 residues. Sequencing was performed on CD4+ T cells sorted from a lymph node. The clonotype was recovered from a C3H/HeJ mouse with alopecia areata. The strain is characterized by the MHC haplotype H2-k. This rearrangement joins TRBV17 to TRBJ2-7; TRBD2 agrees at 8 bases. The CDR3 bases that were read are TGTGCTAGCAGTAGAGATCTCTGGGGGGTATAT. Amino acids: CASSRDLWGVY. The CDR3 in its entirety is CASSRDLWGVYEQYF.